This entry lists 8 T cell receptor beta chains sequenced from one sample in a study of control samples from healthy donors and cancer patients. The repertoire was sequenced with immunoSEQ multiplex PCR; TCRdb's copy has only in-frame clones and lacks some. The repertoire includes 46,000 or so clones, 85% to 95% of them detected once, and about 20% sits in the top ten. Material: PBMCs. Receptors were obtained from a woman aged 50 to 65 with head and neck cancer.

The rearrangement uses TRBV2 and TRBJ2-1; the match to TRBD1 covers 12 bases. V lost 7 bases, J lost 5 bases, and 6 bases stayed unmatched. This CDR3 spans 15 amino acids. Germline V gene data show CDR1 as SNHLY and CDR2 as FYNNEI. The DNA for the CDR3 is TGTGCCAGCACCCGGGACAGGGGGCTGGACAATGAGCAGTTCTTC. This encodes CASTRDRGLDNEQFF.

In this sample, this clone turned up once. The V call is TRBV7-9, the J call TRBJ2-7; TRBD2 aligns across 7 bases. V dropped 5 bases and J dropped 2; count of bases not matched to a gene: 12. Looked up from germline, CDR1 is SEHNR and CDR2 is FQNEAQ (reference sequence). This CDR3 has 16 amino acids. In DNA form, the CDR3 reads TGTGCCAGCAGCCCCGGTCCCGGGGCGGGGGCCTACGAGCAGTACTTC. Protein product: CASSPGPGAGAYEQYF.

The V gene is TRBV4-1, the J gene TRBJ2-7, with D possibly matching TRBD1 (5 bases). This CDR3 region has 14 residues. Germline V CDR1 and CDR2: MGHRA, YSYEKL. Trimming removed 0 bases at V and 2 bases at J, with 8 bases between. The CDR3 sequence is CASSQESGTYEQYF. The CDR3 DNA follows: TGCGCCAGCAGCCAAGAATCAGGGACCTACGAGCAGTACTTC.

J is TRBJ2-1 and V is TRBV27, with 14 bases matching TRBD2. Losses at the gene ends were 5 bases for V and 2 bases for J; bases not matched to a gene: 14. The CDR3 contains 20 residues. CDR1 is MNHEY and CDR2 is SMNVEV in the germline V gene (reference sequence). CDR3: CASSPGTSGGLSYTYNEQFF. The CDR3 region has the DNA TGTGCCAGCAGTCCCGGGACTAGCGGGGGACTTTCGTACACCTACAATGAGCAGTTCTTC.

Here the CDR3 reads CASSTPSYTSGQGNEQFF. CDR3 bases: TGTGCCAGCAGCACGCCGTCTTATACTAGCGGGCAGGGCAATGAGCAGTTCTTC. The gene calls are TRBV21-1 and TRBJ2-1; no check of the table's D call, TRBD2, against the DNA was made. TRBV21-1 is tagged as a pseudogene. This CDR3 comprises 18 residues.

This sequence joins TRBV5-1 and TRBJ1-1; a weak D match, TRBD1 (6 bases). The CDR3 is made up of 14 amino acids. The germline V and J ends were trimmed by 4 bases and 7 bases, with 17 bases remaining between them. Germline-derived CDR1 and CDR2 are SGHRS and YFSETQ. The CDR3 bases are TGCGCCAGCAGCGCATGGGGGTCAGGGGTTGAAGCTTTCTTT. Protein: CASSAWGSGVEAFF.

This clone has a single count. The chain links TRBV2 to TRBJ1-2, with 9 bases lining up with TRBD1. The V and J ends lost 4 bases and 4 bases, in that order; junction bases with no gene match: 1. The length of the CDR3 is 13 residues. The germline gives CDR1 SNHLY, CDR2 FYNNEI. For the CDR3, the DNA is TGTGCCAGCAGTGTGACAGGGGGCTATGGCTACACCTTC. Amino acid sequence: CASSVTGGYGYTF.

The J gene is TRBJ1-2, the V gene TRBV24-1; D gene uncertain. Germline-derived CDR1 and CDR2 are KGHDR and SFDVKD. The V gene lost 0 bases and the J gene lost 2 bases, with 6 bases spanning the gap. The CDR3 sequence is 14 residues long. In DNA form, the CDR3 reads TGTGCCACCAGTGATTTGCAGAAGAACTATGGCTACACCTTC. Its protein is CATSDLQKNYGYTF.